Detailed here is one TCR beta chain. As yet, its antigen is unknown. The data derive from a study of cytomegalovirus exposure and HLA in healthy donors. The study, taken as a whole, reports: Later analysis showed TCR association rates varying by HLA locus, highest for DRB1 and lowest for HLA-C. Researchers reportedly found TCR beta sequences accurately predicted most subjects' HLA-A and HLA-B alleles. Researchers reported from a later analysis that most CMV-associated TCR beta chains appeared HLA-restricted.

Nominally healthy donors were sampled, though unrecorded immune exposures were likely. The PCR contained 60 Vbeta and 13 Jbeta primers. The method was immunoSEQ multiplex PCR; TCRdb's version includes in-frame clones alone and lacks a portion of them. There are more than 100,000 clones in the sample; more than 60% occur only once, and about 3% lies in the top ten. This clonotype originated in a woman in her thirties or forties in good health and CMV-seropositive. Specimen: PBMCs.

CDR3 nucleotide sequence: TGTGCCAGCAGCTTGGGACAGGGGGCCCAAGAGACCCAGTACTTC. Encoded protein: CASSLGQGAQETQYF. The chain has TRBV5-8 and TRBJ2-5, with 10 bases aligning to TRBD1. Germline values: CDR1 SGHTS, CDR2 YDEGEE. V was pared by 0 bases and J by 1 base, with 0 bases of the junction left unmatched. The CDR3 is made up of 15 amino acids.